The clone carrying this T cell receptor beta chain was recorded at least ten times. Antigen: not known. Germline V CDR1 and CDR2: GTSNPN, SVGIG (reference sequence). The CDR3 contains 18 residues. V trimming: 3 bases; J trimming: 6 bases; junction bases outside the gene matches: 21. The sample originates from a study of CD8 T cells in ankylosing spondylitis. The study's findings and limits: Disease-linked clones displayed a CD8+ phenotype and appeared relatively rarely in peripheral blood. Characteristic of ankylosing spondylitis blood, it appeared, was a TCR beta motif comprising eight highly homologous variants. Enrichment of disease-linked clones was reportedly significant in matched ankylosing spondylitis synovial fluid. In the blood and synovial fluid of reactive arthritis, some motif variants had been previously reported.

Each TCR beta library was made by quantitative 5'-RACE that incorporated molecular barcodes. TCRdb redid the calling of the 5' RACE reads with MiXCR, one entry per CDR3 protein. The sample shows 700,000 to 850,000 distinct CDR3 sequences, about 10% of them seen only once. The sequence came from a male donor with ankylosing spondylitis. The V and J genes are TRBV30 and TRBJ2-7, with TRBD1 matching 9 bases. Material for sequencing was blood, either unsorted or a sorted T cell fraction (not recorded which). The CDR3 spells CAWSDWAQGDREWGEQYF. CDR3 coding DNA: TGTGCCTGGAGCGACTGGGCTCAAGGGGACAGGGAGTGGGGCGAGCAGTACTTC.